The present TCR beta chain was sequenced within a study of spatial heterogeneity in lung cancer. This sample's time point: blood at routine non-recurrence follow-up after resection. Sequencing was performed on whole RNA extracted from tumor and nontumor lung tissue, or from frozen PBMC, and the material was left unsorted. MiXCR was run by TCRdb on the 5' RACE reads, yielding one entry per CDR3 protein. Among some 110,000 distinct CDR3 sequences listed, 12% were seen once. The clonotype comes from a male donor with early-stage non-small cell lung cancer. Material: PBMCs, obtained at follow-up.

The CDR3 region has the DNA TGTGCCAGCAGTTTTACCGGGACAGGGTCCTACGAGCAGTACTTC. It translates to CASSFTGTGSYEQYF. The chain employs TRBV11-2 and TRBJ2-7; TRBD1 matches 9 bases. V shed 6 bases, J shed 1 base, and the junction held 7 bases outside the gene matches. The CDR3 is 15 amino acids. Germline lookup yields CDR1 SGHAT and CDR2 FQNNGV. Based on the CDR3 plus reference TRBV11-2 and TRBJ2-7, the full variable domain is EAGVAQSPRYKIIEKRQSVAFWCNPISGHATLYWYQQILGQGPKLLIQFQNNGVVDDSQLPKDRFSAERLKGVDSTLKIQPAKLEDSAVYLCASSFTGTGSYEQYFGPGTRLTVT.